One sample yielded the 19 T cell receptor beta chains listed below, sequenced in a study of cytomegalovirus exposure and HLA in healthy donors. Amplification used 60 Vbeta primers and 13 Jbeta primers. The data were produced by immunoSEQ multiplex PCR, yet TCRdb's version contains in-frame clones alone and is incomplete. The data show roughly 92,000 clones, less than 10% seen once. The sequenced sample consisted of PBMCs. The source of these receptors is a man aged 45-60 years in good health and CMV-seronegative.

This clone came up a few times. This chain uses TRBV27 with TRBJ2-5; D remains unclear. V was shortened by 5 bases and J by 2 bases, with 6 bases between the two germline ends. Germline V CDR1 and CDR2: MNHEY, SMNVEV (reference sequence). The CDR3 is made up of 12 amino acids. Here the CDR3 DNA reads TGTGCCAGCAGTCCGTATCAAGAGACCCAGTACTTC. Encoded protein: CASSPYQETQYF.

This clone was seen more than once but under ten times. The chain employs TRBV15 and TRBJ2-5; D call uncertain. The CDR3 consists of 13 residues. Germline CDR1 reads LNHNV; CDR2 reads YYDKDF (reference sequence). The V end lost 7 bases, the J end lost 2 bases, and 11 bases lay between the germline ends. CDR3: CATNGVPQETQYF. CDR3 DNA sequence: TGTGCCACCAACGGAGTACCTCAAGAGACCCAGTACTTC.

This rearrangement joins TRBV14 to TRBJ2-3, with D maybe TRBD2 (5 bases). The CDR3 is 15 amino acids. The V gene lost 1 base and the J gene lost 2 bases, with 10 bases spanning the gap. Germline loops: CDR1 SGHDN, CDR2 FVKESK. The CDR3 reads CASSQGGHPTDTQYF. Here the CDR3 DNA reads TGTGCCAGCAGCCAAGGCGGGCATCCCACAGATACGCAGTATTTT.

In this sample, this clone turned up a few times. V usage is TRBV5-1 and J usage is TRBJ1-6, with D possibly matching TRBD1 (5 bases). The CDR3 extends over 15 amino acids. CDR1 SGHRS and CDR2 YFSETQ come from the germline V gene. Trimming removed 4 bases from V and 1 base from J, with 9 bases in between. CDR3 sequence reads: CASSMTVSYNSPLHF. The CDR3 bases are TGCGCCAGCAGCATGACAGTATCCTATAATTCACCCCTCCACTTT.

This clone has a handful of counts. The chain has TRBV5-1 and TRBJ1-1; 7 bases are a match to TRBD1. Germline V CDR1 and CDR2: SGHRS, YFSETQ. The CDR3 runs 17 residues. The V segment lost 3 bases and the J segment 7 bases; nucleotides outside the gene matches: 18. DNA of the CDR3: TGCGCCAGCAGCTCTTCGCTAGGACAGGCGGCTAGGGATGAAGCTTTCTTT. It specifies CASSSSLGQAARDEAFF.

The V call is TRBV7-8, the J call TRBJ1-2; perhaps TRBD1 as D (5 bases). The CDR3 has 15 amino acids. Trimming removed 0 bases at V and 3 bases at J, with 11 bases between. Germline V gene data show CDR1 as SGHVS and CDR2 as FQNEAQ. The CDR3 DNA reads as TGTGCCAGCAGCTTAGCGGAGGGCAGGGACTATGGCTACACCTTC. Translating it yields CASSLAEGRDYGYTF.

This clone was found a few times. The chain joins TRBV27 to TRBJ2-7, with TRBD1 as a possible D gene (6 bases). The V gene's germline CDR1 is MNHEY and CDR2 SMNVEV (reference sequence). The CDR3 consists of 14 residues. V was cut by 3 bases and J by 3 bases, with 12 bases left in between. CDR3 DNA: TGTGCCAGCAGTTTCGGTCAGGGGTACTACGAGCAGTACTTC. Translation: CASSFGQGYYEQYF.

This chain connects TRBV6-1 to TRBJ1-4, with D unclear. V was cut by 3 bases and J by 5 bases, with 7 bases left in between. Germline CDR1 and CDR2: MNHNS and SASEGT. This CDR3 has 13 amino acids. The CDR3 loop is CASSEARNEKLFF. The CDR3 DNA reads TGTGCCAGCAGTGAGGCCCGCAATGAAAAACTGTTTTTT.

A few counts support this clone. Germline and junction disagree at one end, which may indicate a read error. The chain employs TRBV27 and TRBJ2-7; 12 bases are shared with TRBD2. The CDR3 is made up of 15 amino acids. CDR1 is MNHEY and CDR2 is SMNVEV in the germline V gene (reference sequence). The CDR3 protein is CASRALAGGPYAQYF. Written as DNA, the CDR3 is TGTGCCAGCAGAGCACTAGCGGGGGGTCCCTACGCGCAGTACTTC.

The rearrangement joins TRBV7-8 to TRBJ1-1, with TRBD1 matching 10 bases. Germline CDR1 is SGHVS and CDR2 is FQNEAQ. V trimming: 0 bases; J trimming: 7 bases; junction bases outside the gene matches: 8. CDR3 length: 16 amino acids. The CDR3 spells CASSLATGTGDREAFF. For the CDR3, the DNA is TGTGCCAGCAGCTTAGCCACCGGGACAGGGGACCGTGAAGCTTTCTTT.

This clone has only a few counts. V is TRBV10-3 and J is TRBJ2-5, with D maybe TRBD1 (5 bases). The CDR3 length is 14 residues. Between the trimmed V and J ends, which lost 8 bases and 0 bases, there was a span of 13 bases. Germline V CDR1 and CDR2: ENHRY, SYGVKD. The CDR3 reads CAISPDTNQETQYF. In nucleotides, the CDR3 is TGTGCCATCTCACCGGACACCAACCAAGAGACCCAGTACTTC.

A few counts support this clone. The chain employs TRBV7-2 and TRBJ1-2; TRBD1 might be the D (5 bases). Per germline, CDR1 SGHTA and CDR2 FQGNSA. The CDR3 is made up of 18 amino acids. The V end was cut by 3 bases, the J end by 2 bases, with 22 bases between. This CDR3 is CASSFLTSRVLVNYGYTF. CDR3 nucleotide sequence: TGTGCCAGCAGCTTCCTAACTAGCAGGGTTTTAGTGAACTATGGCTACACCTTC.

This clone has just a few counts. The gene calls are TRBV30 and TRBJ2-3, with 7 bases fitting TRBD1. V was clipped by 5 bases and J by 3 bases; unmatched bases: 8. There are 14 residues in the CDR3. The germline V gene has CDR1 GTSNPN and CDR2 SVGIG (reference sequence). This CDR3 reads CAWSGGSPTDTQYF. The CDR3 DNA is TGTGCCTGGTCAGGGGGATCTCCTACAGATACGCAGTATTTT. The full variable domain, in which reference TRBV30 and TRBJ2-3 provide the parts outside the CDR3, is SQTIHQWPATLVQPVGSPLSLECTVEGTSNPNLYWYRQAAGRGLQLLFYSVGIGQISSEVPQNLSASRPQDRQFILSSKKLLLSDSGFYLCAWSGGSPTDTQYFGPGTRLTVL.

The V and J genes are TRBV2 and TRBJ2-5; D perhaps matches TRBD2 (7 bases). Germline CDR1 SNHLY, CDR2 FYNNEI. The CDR3 covers 15 residues. Trimming removed 6 bases at V and 1 base at J, with 15 bases between. CDR3 bases: TGTGCCAGCAGCACAGAAAGGGGGGGCCAAGAGACCCAGTACTTC. Translating it yields CASSTERGGQETQYF.

This clone was picked up a small number of times. The chain recombines TRBV27 with TRBJ2-7, with 9 bases fitting TRBD1. The germline gives CDR1 MNHEY, CDR2 SMNVEV (reference sequence). V gave up 6 bases and J gave up 0 bases; unmatched junction bases: 6. The CDR3 spans 15 residues. The CDR3 sequence: CASRPGTGLSYEQYF. The CDR3 nucleotides are TGTGCCAGCAGGCCCGGGACAGGGCTCTCCTACGAGCAGTACTTC.

This clone was seen a handful of times. The genes are TRBV2 and TRBJ1-5; D gene unclear. CDR3 length equals 14 residues. Trimming removed 8 bases at V and 2 bases at J, with 13 bases between. Per the germline V gene, CDR1 is SNHLY and CDR2 is FYNNEI. CDR3 sequence reads: CASCLEFGNQPQHF. DNA of the CDR3: TGTGCCAGCTGCCTTGAGTTCGGCAATCAGCCCCAGCATTTT.

There are a few counts of this clone. J is TRBJ2-7 and V is TRBV7-8, with D possibly matching TRBD1 (6 bases). The germline CDR1 and CDR2 sequences are SGHVS and FQNEAQ. CDR3 length equals 14 residues. V was shortened by 5 bases and J by 5 bases, with 16 bases between the two germline ends. CDR3: CASSTRQASNEQYF. DNA for the CDR3: TGTGCCAGCAGCACTCGACAGGCGTCGAACGAGCAGTACTTC.

This chain uses TRBV5-6 with TRBJ2-7; 13 bases match TRBD2. The germline CDR1 and CDR2 sequences are SGHDT and YYEEEE. V trimming: 2 bases; J trimming: 0 bases; junction bases outside the gene matches: 2. The CDR3 runs 16 residues. DNA for the CDR3: TGTGCCAGCAGCTTCCGGACTAGCGGGAGCTCCTACGAGCAGTACTTC. Translated, it gives CASSFRTSGSSYEQYF.

The chain is built from TRBV14 and TRBJ2-7; D is ambiguous. Trimming stripped 1 base from V and 2 bases from J, with 9 bases between. CDR1 and CDR2 (germline): SGHDN, FVKESK. The CDR3 consists of 14 residues. CDR3 nucleotide sequence: TGTGCCAGCAGCCAAGTAGTGGGCCCCTACGAGCAGTACTTC. It specifies CASSQVVGPYEQYF.